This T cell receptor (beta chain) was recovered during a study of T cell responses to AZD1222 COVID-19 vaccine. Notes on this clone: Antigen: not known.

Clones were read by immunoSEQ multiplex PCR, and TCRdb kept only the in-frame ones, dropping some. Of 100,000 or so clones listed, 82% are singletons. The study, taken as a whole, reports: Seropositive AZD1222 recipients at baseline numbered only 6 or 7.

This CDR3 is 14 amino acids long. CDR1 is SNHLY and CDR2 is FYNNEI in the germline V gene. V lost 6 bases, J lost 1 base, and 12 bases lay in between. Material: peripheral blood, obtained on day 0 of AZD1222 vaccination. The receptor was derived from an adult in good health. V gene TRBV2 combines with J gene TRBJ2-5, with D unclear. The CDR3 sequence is CASRTRRSQETQYF. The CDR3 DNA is TGTGCCAGCAGGACTCGACGGTCCCAAGAGACCCAGTACTTC.